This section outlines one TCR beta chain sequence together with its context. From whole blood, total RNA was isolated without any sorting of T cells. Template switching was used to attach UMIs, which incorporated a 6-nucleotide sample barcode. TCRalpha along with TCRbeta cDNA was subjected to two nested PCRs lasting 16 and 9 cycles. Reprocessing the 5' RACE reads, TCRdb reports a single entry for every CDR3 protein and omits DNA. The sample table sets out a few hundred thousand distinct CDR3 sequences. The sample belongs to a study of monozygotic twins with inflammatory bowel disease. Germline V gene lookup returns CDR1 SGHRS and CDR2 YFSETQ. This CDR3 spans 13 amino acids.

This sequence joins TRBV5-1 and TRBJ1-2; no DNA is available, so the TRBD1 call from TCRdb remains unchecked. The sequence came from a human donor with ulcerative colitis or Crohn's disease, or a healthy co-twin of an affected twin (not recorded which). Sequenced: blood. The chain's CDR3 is CASSLGPESEGTF.